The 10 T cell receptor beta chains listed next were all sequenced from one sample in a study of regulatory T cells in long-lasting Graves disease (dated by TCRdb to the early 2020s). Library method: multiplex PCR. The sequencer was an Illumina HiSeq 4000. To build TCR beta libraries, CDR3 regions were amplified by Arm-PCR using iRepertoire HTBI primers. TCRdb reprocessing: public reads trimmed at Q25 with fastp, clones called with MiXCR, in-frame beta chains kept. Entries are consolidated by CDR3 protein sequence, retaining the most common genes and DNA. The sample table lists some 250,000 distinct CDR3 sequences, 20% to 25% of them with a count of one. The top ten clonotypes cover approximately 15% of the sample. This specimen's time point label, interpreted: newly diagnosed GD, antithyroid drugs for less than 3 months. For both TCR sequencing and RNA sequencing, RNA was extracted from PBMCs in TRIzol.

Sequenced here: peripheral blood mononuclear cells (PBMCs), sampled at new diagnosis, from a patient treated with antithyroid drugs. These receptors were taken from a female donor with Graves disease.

Written as DNA, the CDR3 is TGTGCCAGCAGCTTCGGGCAGGGGGGGTACTATGGCTACACCTTC. It specifies CASSFGQGGYYGYTF. V gene TRBV5-4 combines with J gene TRBJ1-2; 7 bases fit TRBD1. V was clipped by 2 bases and J by 3 bases; unmatched bases: 7. Per germline, CDR1 SGHNT and CDR2 YYREEE (reference sequence). This CDR3 is built from 15 residues.

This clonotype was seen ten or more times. The CDR3 nucleotides read TGCAGTGCTAGAAAACCGGGACTAGCCGATTATACGCAGTATTTT. Translation: CSARKPGLADYTQYF. The V call is TRBV20-1, the J call TRBJ2-3, with 9 bases fitting TRBD2. J gave up 7 bases and V 2 bases, and 10 bases lay outside the gene matches. This CDR3 contains 15 residues. Per germline, CDR1 DFQATT and CDR2 SNEGSKA (reference sequence).

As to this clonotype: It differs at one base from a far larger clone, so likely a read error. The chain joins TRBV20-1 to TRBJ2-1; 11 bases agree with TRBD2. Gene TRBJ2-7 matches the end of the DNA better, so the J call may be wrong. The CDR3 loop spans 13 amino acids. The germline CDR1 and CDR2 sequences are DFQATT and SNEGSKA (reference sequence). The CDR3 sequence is CSAGKLAGDEQYF. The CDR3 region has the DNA TGCAGTGCTGGCAAACTAGCGGGAGACGAGCAGTACTTC.

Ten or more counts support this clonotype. Written as DNA, the CDR3 is TGTGCCAGCAGCCCCCGGGACACCAACTATGGCTACACCTTC. Its translation is CASSPRDTNYGYTF. The chain has TRBV18 and TRBJ1-2, with D possibly matching TRBD1 (6 bases). The CDR3 loop spans 14 amino acids. Deletions cut 8 bases from V and 2 bases from J, with 15 bases between. Germline lookup yields CDR1 KGHSH and CDR2 LQKENI.

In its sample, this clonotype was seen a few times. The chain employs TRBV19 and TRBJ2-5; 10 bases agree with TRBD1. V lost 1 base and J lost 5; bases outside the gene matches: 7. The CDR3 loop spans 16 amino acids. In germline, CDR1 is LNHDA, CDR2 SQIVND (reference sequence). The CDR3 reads CASSIGPGQGPETQYF. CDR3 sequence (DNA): TGTGCCAGTAGTATAGGCCCGGGACAGGGGCCGGAGACCCAGTACTTC.

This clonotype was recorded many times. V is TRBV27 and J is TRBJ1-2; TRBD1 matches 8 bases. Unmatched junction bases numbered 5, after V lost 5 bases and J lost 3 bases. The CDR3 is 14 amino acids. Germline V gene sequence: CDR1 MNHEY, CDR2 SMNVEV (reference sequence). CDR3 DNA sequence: TGTGCCAGCAGTGTCCAGGGGGCAGACTATGGCTACACCTTC. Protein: CASSVQGADYGYTF.

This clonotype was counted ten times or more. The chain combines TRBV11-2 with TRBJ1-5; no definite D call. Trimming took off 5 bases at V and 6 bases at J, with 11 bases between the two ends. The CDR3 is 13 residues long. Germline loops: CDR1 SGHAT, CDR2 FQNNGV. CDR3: CASSPPGGQPQHF. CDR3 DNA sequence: TGTGCCAGCAGCCCCCCGGGCGGTCAGCCCCAGCATTTT.

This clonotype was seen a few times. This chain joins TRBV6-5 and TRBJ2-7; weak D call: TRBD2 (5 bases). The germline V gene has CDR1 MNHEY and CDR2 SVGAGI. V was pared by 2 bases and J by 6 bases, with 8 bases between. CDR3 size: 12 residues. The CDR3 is CASSYPSPEQYF. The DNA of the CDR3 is TGTGCCAGCAGTTACCCTAGCCCCGAGCAGTACTTC.

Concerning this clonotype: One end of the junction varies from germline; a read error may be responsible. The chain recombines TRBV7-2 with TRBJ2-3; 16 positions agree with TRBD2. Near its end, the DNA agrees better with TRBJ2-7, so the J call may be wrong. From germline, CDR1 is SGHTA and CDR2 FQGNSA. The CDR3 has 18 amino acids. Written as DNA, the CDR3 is TGCGCCAGCAGCCAAGACAGGGGACTAGCGGGAGGGCCCTACGAGCAGTACTTC. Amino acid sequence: CASSQDRGLAGGPYEQYF.

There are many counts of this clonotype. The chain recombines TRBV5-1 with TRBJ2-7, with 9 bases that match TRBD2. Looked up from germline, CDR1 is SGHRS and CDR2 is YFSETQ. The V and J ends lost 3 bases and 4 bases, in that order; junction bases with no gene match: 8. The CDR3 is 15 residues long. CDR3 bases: TGCGCCAGCAGCTCCGGGGGACTAGCAGGGTACGAGCAGTACTTC. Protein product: CASSSGGLAGYEQYF.